The 2 T cell receptor beta chains reported below all come from one sample, sequenced in a study of T-cell memory formation after mild COVID-19. In TCRdb, the 5' RACE reads were re-called with MiXCR into one record per CDR3 protein. The data contain roughly 80,000 distinct CDR3 sequences, around a quarter of them singletons. Sequenced material: PBMCs or a T cell subset sorted from them (not recorded which). The source is a young man who had mild COVID-19 (a few samples of this study predate the infection). Cell type and time point are not known.

This clonotype was counted ten times or more. This sequence joins TRBV4-1 and TRBJ2-1, with 7 bases fitting TRBD2. Germline CDR1 is MGHRA and CDR2 is YSYEKL. CDR3 length equals 17 residues. V shed 4 bases, J shed 0 bases, and the junction held 9 bases outside the gene matches. The CDR3 sequence: CASSPKTLAASYNEQFF. CDR3 bases: TGCGCCAGCAGCCCTAAGACCCTAGCGGCCTCCTACAATGAGCAGTTCTTC.

Only a few counts were recorded for this clonotype. The V gene is TRBV5-1, the J gene TRBJ2-3; the D call may be TRBD1 or TRBD2 (5 bases each). V was clipped by 0 bases and J by 6 bases, with 17 bases between them. Germline-derived CDR1 and CDR2 are SGHRS and YFSETQ. The CDR3 sequence is 16 residues long. CDR3 region: CASSLEAGTLRDTQYF. The CDR3 DNA is TGCGCCAGCAGCTTGGAAGCAGGGACGCTTAGGGATACGCAGTATTTT.